This T cell receptor beta chain was sequenced in a study of blood T cell repertoires in COVID-19. Original data processing: Amplification with reference gene primers provided the estimates of nucleated cell counts. The method was immunoSEQ multiplex PCR; TCRdb's version includes in-frame clones alone and lacks a portion of them. Clone size and V and J calls were adopted from that table, with D and trimming inferred from the DNA. The table records 310,000 or so clones, over 80% of them present only once. Enrolled through a virtual design, the participants were between roughly 18 and 95 years of age and came from 24 US areas. For recovered donors of Cohort 3, there were two negative PCRs, clearance, or symptom resolution. The TCR sequence derives from a woman younger than 30 who had recovered from COVID-19. What was sequenced was PBMCs or T cells enriched from blood (not recorded which).

CDR3 bases: TGTGCCAGCTCATTCAAAGAGACCCAGTACTTC. It specifies CASSFKETQYF. The genes are TRBV18 and TRBJ2-5; no clear D. Germline-derived CDR1 and CDR2 are KGHSH and LQKENI. The CDR3 runs 11 residues. V was clipped by 5 bases and J by 3 bases, with 4 bases between them.